One sample yielded the 5 T cell receptor beta chains listed below, sequenced in a study of T cell clonality in common variable immunodeficiency. General study results and limits: Fewer deletions and N-nucleotide insertions were reportedly seen in common variable immunodeficiency TCR beta sequences.

Antigens of these TCRs are unknown. Sequenced by immunoSEQ multiplex PCR; TCRdb stores in-frame clones only, minus some. The sample contains 9,500 to 15,000 clones, none of them singletons. Sequenced material: peripheral blood mononuclear cells. The receptor set was obtained from a human donor with common variable immunodeficiency.

On this clone itself: Read data end 3 residues before the CDR3 end; the end is taken from the germline J gene. This rearrangement joins TRBV19 to TRBJ2-5, with 9 positions matching TRBD2. This CDR3 spans 16 amino acids. Trimming took 3 bases from V and 5 from J; bases not matched to a gene: 10. Germline CDR1 is LNHDA and CDR2 is SQIVND (reference sequence). Incomplete CDR3 DNA: TGTGCCAGTAGTATCGCCATGGGACTAGCTAGGGAGACC. It translates to CASSIAMGLARET. The CDR3 reads in full as CASSIAMGLARETQYF.

A few counts support this clone. The read is 3 residues too short to cover the CDR3 end, so that end is filled in from the germline J gene. This sequence joins TRBV20-1 and TRBJ1-6, with D perhaps TRBD1 (5 bases). The CDR3 length is 16 residues. Germline V CDR1 and CDR2: DFQATT, SNEGSKA (reference sequence). Trimming stripped 3 bases from V and 9 bases from J, with 21 bases between. CDR3 protein: CSASSGAPSGGSPLHF. The sequenced CDR3 bases are TGCAGTGCTAGTTCTGGGGCCCCGTCGGGGGGTTCACCC.

This clone was found many times. With the read ending 3 residues before the CDR3 end, the germline J gene is used to fill in that end. The V gene is TRBV27, the J gene TRBJ1-3, with D maybe TRBD1 (5 bases). The CDR3 is 16 amino acids. CDR1 and CDR2 (germline): MNHEY, SMNVEV (reference sequence). V dropped 5 bases and J dropped 8 bases, with 22 bases sitting between them. CDR3: CASSPWAGAGLDTIYF. CDR3 bases read: TGTGCCAGCAGTCCCTGGGCAGGAGCGGGGCTTGACACC.

As concerns this clone: With the read ending 3 residues before the CDR3 end, the germline J gene is used to fill in that end. The rearrangement links TRBV6-2 or TRBV6-3 to TRBJ2-7, with 9 positions matching TRBD1. Trimming at V came to 6 bases and at J to 2 bases, leaving 8 bases not matched to a gene. The CDR3 runs 15 residues. CDR1 MNHEY and CDR2 SVGEGT come from the germline V gene. CDR3 residues: CASRFEGQGAYEQYF. Incomplete CDR3 DNA: TGTGCCAGCAGATTTGAGGGACAGGGTGCCTACGAG.

As to this clone: The CDR3 extends 3 residues past the end of the read, so its final part is completed from the germline J gene. The chain carries TRBV18 and TRBJ1-5, with D perhaps TRBD1 (5 bases). V gave up 8 bases and J gave up 1 base, with 12 bases separating them. CDR1 is KGHSH and CDR2 is LQKENI in the germline V gene. The CDR3 contains 14 residues. The CDR3 loop reads CASALDSSNQPQHF. Incomplete CDR3 DNA: TGTGCCAGCGCCCTAGACAGCAGCAATCAGCCC.